This T cell receptor (beta chain) comes out of a study of cytomegalovirus exposure and HLA in healthy donors. The V end was cut by 8 bases, the J end by 4 bases, with 11 bases between. CDR3 length: 13 amino acids. Germline values: CDR1 SEHNR, CDR2 FQNEAQ (reference sequence). This PCR relied on a set of 60 Vbeta primers and 13 Jbeta primers. Clones were read by immunoSEQ multiplex PCR, and TCRdb kept only the in-frame ones, dropping some. The sample contains approximately 200,000 clones, roughly 79% of which appear only once. Regarding the study as a whole: Common viral pathogens (according to a later analysis) appeared linked to several of the most significant clusters. Clonal expansion, a later analysis showed, was greater in HLA-associated TCR beta chains than in equally common others.

For this clone: What it binds is not known.

The sequencing input was PBMCs. The receptor was derived from a man aged 18 to 29 in good health and CMV-seronegative. The chain has TRBV7-9 and TRBJ1-4; D call uncertain. This CDR3 reads CASQAQNNEKLFF. In DNA form, the CDR3 reads TGTGCCAGCCAGGCACAGAATAATGAAAAACTGTTTTTT.